The 14 T cell receptor beta chains listed next were all sequenced from one sample in a study of human CD8 memory T cell subsets (dated by TCRdb to 2019 to 2021). A Human TCR Profiling Kit was used to prepare UMI-labeled 5' RACE TCRbeta libraries. TCRdb reprocessed the reads, so every CDR3 protein sequence counts as one entry and DNA is not shown. The sample's records list several thousand distinct CDR3 sequences. 20% to 25% of the sample is held by the ten biggest clonotypes. The sample was CD8+ T cells from PBMCs. All receptors come from a human donor in good health.

J is TRBJ2-7 and V is TRBV7-9; the D gene TCRdb calls, TRBD2, cannot be checked with no DNA. The CDR3 spans 15 residues. The germline V gene has CDR1 SEHNR and CDR2 FQNEAQ (reference sequence). CDR3: CASSLGLALPYEQYF.

This rearrangement joins TRBV28 to TRBJ2-1; the TRBD2 assignment by TCRdb is unverifiable without DNA. The germline CDR1 and CDR2 sequences are MDHEN and SYDVKM. The CDR3 is made up of 15 amino acids. CDR3 loop: CASSFLTSGEDEQFF.

The J gene is TRBJ2-3, the V gene TRBV5-1; TCRdb designates TRBD2, a call that cannot be tested without DNA. The CDR3 length is 14 residues. Germline V gene data show CDR1 as SGHRS and CDR2 as YFSETQ. CDR3 protein: CASTVLAGADTQYF.

The CDR3 sequence: CASSDLRGVSEAFF. This chain uses TRBV6-1 with TRBJ1-1; no DNA is available, so the TRBD1 call from TCRdb remains unchecked. CDR1 and CDR2 from the germline V gene are MNHNS and SASEGT. The CDR3 has 14 amino acids.

The V call is TRBV2, the J call TRBJ2-7; TCRdb proposes TRBD1, but this gene call is untestable without DNA. The CDR3 length is 15 residues. The V gene's germline CDR1 is SNHLY and CDR2 FYNNEI. This CDR3 is CASSEGLRGNYEQYF. The whole variable domain, remainder taken from reference TRBV2 and TRBJ2-7, is EPEVTQTPSHQVTQMGQEVILRCVPISNHLYFYWYRQILGQKVEFLVSFYNNEISEKSEIFDDQFSVERPDGSNFTLKIRSTKLEDSAMYFCASSEGLRGNYEQYFGPGTRLTVT.

The chain carries TRBV5-4 and TRBJ2-7. The CDR3 sequence is 14 residues long. Germline assignment: CDR1 SGHNT and CDR2 YYREEE (reference sequence). CDR3 loop: CASSPFGSSYEQYF.

This chain connects TRBV3-1 to TRBJ1-2. Germline V lookup: CDR1 LGHDT, CDR2 YNNKEL (reference sequence). This CDR3 spans 13 amino acids. CDR3 sequence: CASSQDLPYGYTF.

This clonotype shows up as medium-sized (0.01 to 0.1%) by frequency. This chain links TRBV20-1 with TRBJ2-2; TCRdb designates TRBD2, a call that cannot be tested without DNA. The CDR3 runs to 16 residues. Looked up from germline, CDR1 is DFQATT and CDR2 is SNEGSKA (reference sequence). The CDR3 region is CSAREEGKAVTGELFF.

CDR3 loop: CASSVAQGEGTQYF. The chain uses TRBV7-9 and TRBJ2-5; TCRdb returns TRBD1, unconfirmable since there is no DNA. There are 14 residues in the CDR3. CDR1 and CDR2 from the germline V gene are SEHNR and FQNEAQ (reference sequence).

V is TRBV7-8 and J is TRBJ2-1; the TRBD2 assignment by TCRdb is unverifiable without DNA. CDR1 and CDR2 (germline): SGHVS, FQNEAQ. CDR3 length equals 17 residues. The CDR3 reads CASSLVSGSGLGNEQFF. The full variable domain, completed using reference TRBV7-8 and TRBJ2-1, is GAGVSQSPRYKVAKRGQDVALRCDPISGHVSLFWYQQALGQGPEFLTYFQNEAQLDKSGLPSDRFFAERPEGSVSTLKIQRTQQEDSAVYLCASSLVSGSGLGNEQFFGPGTRLTVL.

V and J are TRBV12-3 or TRBV12-4 and TRBJ2-7; TCRdb designates TRBD1, a call that cannot be tested without DNA. The CDR3 runs to 13 residues. The CDR3 reads CASSPGATYEQYF.

The CDR3 reads CASKPGGMNTEAFF. V gene TRBV27 combines with J gene TRBJ1-1; absent DNA, TCRdb's TRBD1 call cannot be checked. CDR3 length equals 14 residues. Germline loops: CDR1 MNHEY, CDR2 SMNVEV (reference sequence).

The V and J genes are TRBV28 and TRBJ2-1; lacking DNA, the TRBD2 call made by TCRdb goes unchecked. The CDR3 extends over 13 amino acids. CDR1 MDHEN and CDR2 SYDVKM come from the germline V gene. CDR3 residues: CASRPGLAAEQFF.

CDR3 loop: CASREPSGLQYEQYF. V usage is TRBV2 and J usage is TRBJ2-7; TCRdb outputs TRBD2, but without DNA this stays unchecked. Germline CDR1 and CDR2: SNHLY and FYNNEI. The CDR3 has 15 residues.